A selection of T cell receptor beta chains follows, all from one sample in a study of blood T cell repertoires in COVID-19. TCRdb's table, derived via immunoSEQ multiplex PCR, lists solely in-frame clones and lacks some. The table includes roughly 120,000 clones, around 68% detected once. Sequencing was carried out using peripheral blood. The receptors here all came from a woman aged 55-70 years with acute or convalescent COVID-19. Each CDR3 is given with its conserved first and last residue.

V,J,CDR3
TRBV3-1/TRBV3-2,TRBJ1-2,CASSRGDRGGGYTF
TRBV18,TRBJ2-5,CATNGQTQETQYF
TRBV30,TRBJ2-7,CAWSVKGLGVYEQYF
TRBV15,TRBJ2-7,CATSRIGGRIYEQYF
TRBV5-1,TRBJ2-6,CASSLLRGRGYLSGANVLTF
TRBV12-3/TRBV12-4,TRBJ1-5,CASSLAGDQPQHF
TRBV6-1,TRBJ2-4,CASSEAGRGYDVAKNIQYF
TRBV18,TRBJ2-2,CASSSDRTGELFF
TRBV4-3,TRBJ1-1,CASSQSTGRRNTEAFF
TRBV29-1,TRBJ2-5,CSVLQGAWETQYF
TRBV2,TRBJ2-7,CASSEGIRGEQYF
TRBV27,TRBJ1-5,CASRSGQLNQPQHF
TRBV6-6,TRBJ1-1,CASSYSNRDTEAFF
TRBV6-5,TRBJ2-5,CASSYSQIQETQYF
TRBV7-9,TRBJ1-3,CASSLAGGDLNTIYF
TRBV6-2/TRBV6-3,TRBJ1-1,CASSYFLRGRDLNTEAFF
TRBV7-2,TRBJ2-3,CASSLARVTDTQYF
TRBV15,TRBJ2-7,CATSRAGTGDYEQYF
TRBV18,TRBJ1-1,CASSLQLSENTEAFF
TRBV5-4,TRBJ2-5,CASSLVGAGAWEETQYF
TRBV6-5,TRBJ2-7,CASSTPGVYEQYF
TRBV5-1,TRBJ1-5,CASSLAGQGNQPQHF
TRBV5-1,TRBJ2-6,CASSRTGQGSGANVLTF
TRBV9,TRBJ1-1,CASSVGQYMNTEAFF
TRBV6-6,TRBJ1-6,CASSYSRKEPNSPLHF
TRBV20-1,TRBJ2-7,CSARELGEQYF
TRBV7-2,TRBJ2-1,CASSPTDYNEQFF
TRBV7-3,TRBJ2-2,CASSPTGTSGGNTGELFF
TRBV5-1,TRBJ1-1,CASSLADRDDRQAFF
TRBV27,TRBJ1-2,CASRAGALRTWGYTF
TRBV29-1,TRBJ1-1,CSVRRDSATEAFF
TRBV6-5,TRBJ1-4,CASSLTGTLPEKLFF
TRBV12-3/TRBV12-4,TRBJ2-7,CASMKGPSYEQYF
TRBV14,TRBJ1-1,CASSLTTGVRNTEAFF
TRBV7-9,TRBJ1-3,CASSLSVSGNTIYF
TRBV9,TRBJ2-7,CASSEGLRRSYEQYF
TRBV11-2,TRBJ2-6,CASSPLFSGANVLTF
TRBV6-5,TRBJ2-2,CASQRTGSNTGELFF
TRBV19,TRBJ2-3,CASAPDRGPRDTQYF
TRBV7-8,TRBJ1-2,CASSLGTGPRNYGYTF
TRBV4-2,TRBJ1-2,CASSQDAGGKNYGYTF
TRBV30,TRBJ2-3,CAWVARGQLGNTDTQYF
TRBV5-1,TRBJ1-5,CASSFEGSQPQHF
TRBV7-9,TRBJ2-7,CASSPRRSSEQYF
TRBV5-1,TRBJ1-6,CASSLGGDRVSPLHF